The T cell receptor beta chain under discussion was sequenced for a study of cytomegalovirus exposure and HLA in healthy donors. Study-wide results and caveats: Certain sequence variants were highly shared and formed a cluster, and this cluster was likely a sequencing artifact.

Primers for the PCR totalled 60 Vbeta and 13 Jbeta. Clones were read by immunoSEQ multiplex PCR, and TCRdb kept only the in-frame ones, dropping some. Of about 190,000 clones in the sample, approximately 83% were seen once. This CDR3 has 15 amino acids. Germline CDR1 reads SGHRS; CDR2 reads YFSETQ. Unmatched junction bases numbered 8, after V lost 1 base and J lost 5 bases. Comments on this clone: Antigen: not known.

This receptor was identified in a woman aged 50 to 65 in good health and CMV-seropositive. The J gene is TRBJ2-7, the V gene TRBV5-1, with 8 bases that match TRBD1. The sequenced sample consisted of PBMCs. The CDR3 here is CASSLTGQVAHEQYF. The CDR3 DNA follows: TGCGCCAGCAGCTTGACGGGACAGGTGGCCCACGAGCAGTACTTC.